This TCR beta chain appears in the sequencing data of a study of CD8+CD57+ T cells in acquired aplastic anemia. The use of genomic DNA as template underpinned the TCR beta VDJ and CDR3 profiling. TCRdb analysed the reads with MiXCR anew, one entry per CDR3 protein. The sample lists 190,000 or so distinct CDR3 sequences; roughly 57% were seen once. This CDR3 has 19 residues. Germline trimming cut 4 bases from V and 4 bases from J; bases unmatched to any gene: 14. CDR1 is LNHDA, CDR2 SQIVND, per germline (reference sequence). This receptor was identified in a human donor in good health. The sequencing sample was made of sorted CD4+, CD8+, or CD8+CD57+ T cells (not recorded which) from PBMCs. The rearrangement uses TRBV19 and TRBJ2-3; 13 bases fit TRBD2. In DNA, the CDR3 is TGTGCCAGTAGTACGTGGACTAGCGGGAGCCTAACTGAGGCAGATACGCAGTATTTT. Protein: CASSTWTSGSLTEADTQYF.